This TCR beta chain came from a study of technical replicates of blood from several donors. Germline V gives CDR1 SEHNR, CDR2 FQNEAQ (reference sequence). V lost 4 bases to trimming and J lost 4 bases, with 16 bases between them. The CDR3 loop spans 16 amino acids. Assay: immunoSEQ multiplex PCR; the TCRdb copy retains only in-frame clones and omits some. Here the sample spans 95,000 to 100,000 clones, roughly 95% being singletons. The gene calls are TRBV7-9 and TRBJ2-2; the D gene is possibly TRBD1 (6 bases). The receptor was isolated from a human donor in good health. The sample consisted of T cells isolated from PBMCs. The CDR3 is CASSYARGLVTGELFF. CDR3 DNA sequence: TGTGCCAGCAGCTATGCGAGGGGGTTGGTCACCGGGGAGCTGTTTTTT.